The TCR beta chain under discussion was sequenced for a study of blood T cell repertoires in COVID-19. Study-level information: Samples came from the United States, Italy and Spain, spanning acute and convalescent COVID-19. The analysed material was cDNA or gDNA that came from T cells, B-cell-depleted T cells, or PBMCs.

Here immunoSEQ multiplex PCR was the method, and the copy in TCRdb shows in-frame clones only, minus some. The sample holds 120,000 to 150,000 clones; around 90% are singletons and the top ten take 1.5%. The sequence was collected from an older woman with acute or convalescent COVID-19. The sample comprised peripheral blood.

Here the CDR3 reads CASSPTGGQADTQYF. CDR3 in DNA: TGTGCCAGCAGCCCCACAGGGGGTCAAGCAGATACGCAGTATTTT. This chain joins TRBV7-2 and TRBJ2-3; 8 nucleotides line up with TRBD1. Germline V lookup: CDR1 SGHTA, CDR2 FQGNSA. Trimming at V came to 5 bases and at J to 4 bases, leaving 8 bases not matched to a gene. This CDR3 region has 15 residues.